This T cell receptor beta chain was recovered during a study of T cell changes during pregnancy in multiple sclerosis. Repertoires were generated with immunoSEQ multiplex PCR, while TCRdb's copy carries only in-frame clones and drops some. The profile shows tens of thousands of clones, around 89% of them singletons. Germline CDR1 SNHLY, CDR2 FYNNEI. This CDR3 region has 13 residues. With 4 bases clipped from V and 6 bases from J, the junction kept 3 bases outside the gene matches. The chain has TRBV2 and TRBJ1-1; 9 positions match TRBD1. The receptor was derived from a female donor with multiple sclerosis, enrolled in a pregnancy study. This sample comprised CD4+ T cells from peripheral blood mononuclear cells, obtained in the second trimester of pregnancy. CDR3 in DNA: TGTGCCAGCAGTGGTCGACAGGGGGCTGAAGCTTTCTTT. Translating gives CASSGRQGAEAFF.